Listed here are 7 T cell receptor beta chains from one sample, sequenced in a study of response to subunit inactivated influenza vaccine (dated by TCRdb to the late 2010s). Library creation used RT-PCR. The sample was run on an Illumina HiSeq 2500. TCRdb trimmed the raw reads at Q25, called clones with MiXCR and kept productive beta chains. Rows are combined by CDR3 protein, so each entry shows the most common genes and DNA. The sample table records roughly 650,000 distinct CDR3 sequences; roughly 14% of these occur just once. The top ten clones comprise more than 9% of the sample. The source was PBMCs from blood, collected 12 days after vaccination. These TCRs come from a man aged 45-60 years who received an inactivated influenza vaccine. Donor details come from another sample of the same person, matched by shared clones.

The rearrangement uses TRBV20-1 and TRBJ2-5, with D hard to call. The V end was cut by 0 bases, the J end by 0 bases, with 5 bases between. This CDR3 comprises 13 residues. Germline V gene data show CDR1 as DFQATT and CDR2 as SNEGSKA (reference sequence). As DNA, the CDR3 is TGCAGTGCTAGAGACTTCTACCAAGAGACCCAGTACTTC. Its translation: CSARDFYQETQYF.

This chain uses TRBV11-2 with TRBJ2-1, with 7 bases that match TRBD1. This CDR3 has 14 residues. The germline V gene has CDR1 SGHAT and CDR2 FQNNGV. The J segment lost 4 bases and the V segment lost 5 bases, leaving 5 bases of the junction unmatched. The CDR3 DNA is TGTGCCAGCAGCCCTTCGGACAGGTACAATGAGCAGTTCTTC. Its translation is CASSPSDRYNEQFF.

This clonotype has a handful of counts. The chain recombines TRBV5-1 with TRBJ2-5; a possible D gene is TRBD1 (6 bases). The CDR3 sequence is 14 residues long. V lost 3 bases, J lost 3 bases, and 12 bases lay in between. Germline CDR1 and CDR2: SGHRS and YFSETQ. The CDR3 DNA reads TGCGCCAGCAGCTCCGGGACACAGAAAGAGACCCAGTACTTC. Encoded protein: CASSSGTQKETQYF.

This clonotype has more than one count but fewer than ten. This chain joins TRBV29-1 and TRBJ2-1, with 7 bases matching TRBD1. The V and J ends lost 6 bases and 5 bases, in that order; junction bases with no gene match: 4. The CDR3 consists of 12 residues. Germline loops: CDR1 SQVTM, CDR2 ANQGSEA. CDR3 protein: CSVRTGHNEQFF. In DNA, the CDR3 is TGCAGCGTCCGGACAGGCCACAATGAGCAGTTCTTC.

Turning to this clonotype: This may be a read error: a much more frequent sequence differs by one nucleotide. The conserved final phenylalanine or tryptophan is absent from the CDR3, which likely points to a read error. The rearrangement joins TRBV10-3 to TRBJ2-7; 12 bases align to TRBD2. The V segment lost 4 bases and the J segment 3 bases; nucleotides outside the gene matches: 1. CDR3 length: 14 amino acids. CDR1 ENHRY and CDR2 SYGVKD come from the germline V gene. CDR3 in DNA: TGTGCCATCAGTGTGACTAGCGGGGGCTACGAGCAGTACTCC. It encodes CAISVTSGGYEQYS.

This clonotype was counted ten times or more. The V and J genes are TRBV12-3 or TRBV12-4 and TRBJ2-3; D could derive from TRBD1 or TRBD2 (5 bases each). Deletions cut 5 bases from V and 6 bases from J, with 6 bases between. The CDR3 extends over 11 amino acids. The CDR3 is CASSEGDTQYF. In DNA, the CDR3 is TGTGCCAGCAGTGAGGGGGATACGCAGTATTTT.

This clonotype has at least ten counts. This chain uses TRBV12-3 or TRBV12-4 with TRBJ2-1, with no clear D. With 3 bases removed from V and 4 bases from J, the gap between germline ends came to 13 bases. This CDR3 has 15 residues. This CDR3 reads CASSLARRLYNEQFF. The CDR3 DNA is TGTGCCAGCAGTTTGGCCCGAAGATTGTACAATGAGCAGTTCTTC.